This TCR beta chain was identified in a study of OX40 agonist ivuxolimab in advanced cancers. General study results and limits: There were, on average, more expanded clones in CD8+ T cells than in CD4+.

Concerning this clone: Its antigen is unidentified.

The ends lost 0 bases at V and 0 bases at J; junction bases unmatched: 11. The germline gives CDR1 MGHRA, CDR2 YSYEKL. The CDR3 totals 18 residues. The repertoire was sequenced with immunoSEQ multiplex PCR; TCRdb's copy has only in-frame clones and lacks some. The sample comprises under 150,000 clones, about nine tenths of which are singletons, and roughly 1.1% rests with the top ten. This material consisted of CD4+ or CD8+ T cells sorted from blood, taken in a trial of the OX40 agonist ivuxolimab. The sequence was collected from an adult with an advanced solid tumor such as melanoma, head and neck, liver or kidney cancer. This chain joins TRBV4-1 and TRBJ2-7; the match to TRBD2 covers 7 bases. CDR3 coding DNA: TGCGCCAGCAGCCAAGATTTCGTGTCGGGCGGGAGCTCCTACGAGCAGTACTTC. Residues: CASSQDFVSGGSSYEQYF.